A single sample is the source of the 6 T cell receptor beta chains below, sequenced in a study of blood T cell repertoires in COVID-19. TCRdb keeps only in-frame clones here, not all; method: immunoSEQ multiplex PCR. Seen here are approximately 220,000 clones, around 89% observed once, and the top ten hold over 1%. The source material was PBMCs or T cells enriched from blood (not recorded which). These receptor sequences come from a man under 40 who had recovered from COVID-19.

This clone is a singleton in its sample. CDR3 protein: CASSRTEINSPLHF. The CDR3 DNA reads as TGTGCCAGCAGTCGGACAGAAATTAATTCACCCCTCCACTTT. This chain joins TRBV28 and TRBJ1-6, with TRBD1 as a possible D gene (6 bases). This CDR3 contains 14 residues. Deletions cut 5 bases from V and 6 bases from J, with 11 bases between. CDR1 and CDR2 from the germline V gene are MDHEN and SYDVKM.

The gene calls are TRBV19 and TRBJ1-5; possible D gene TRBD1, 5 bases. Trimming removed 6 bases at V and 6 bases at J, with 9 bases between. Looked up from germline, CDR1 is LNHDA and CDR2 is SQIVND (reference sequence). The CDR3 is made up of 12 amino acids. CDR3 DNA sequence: TGTGCCAGTAGGCGGGGGGGTCAGCCCCAGCATTTT. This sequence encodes CASRRGGQPQHF.

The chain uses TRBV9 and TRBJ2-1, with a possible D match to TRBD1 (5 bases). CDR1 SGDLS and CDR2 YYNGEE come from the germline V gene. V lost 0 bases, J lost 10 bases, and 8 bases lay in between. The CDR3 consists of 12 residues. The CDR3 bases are TGTGCCAGCAGCGTAGCAGGGCACGAGCAGTTCTTC. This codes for CASSVAGHEQFF.

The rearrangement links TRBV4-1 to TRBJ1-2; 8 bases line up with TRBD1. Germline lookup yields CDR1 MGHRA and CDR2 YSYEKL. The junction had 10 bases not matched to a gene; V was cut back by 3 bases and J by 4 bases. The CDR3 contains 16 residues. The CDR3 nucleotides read TGCGCCAGCAGCCAGCCCAGGACAGGGAAGCGCTATGGCTACACCTTC. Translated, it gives CASSQPRTGKRYGYTF.

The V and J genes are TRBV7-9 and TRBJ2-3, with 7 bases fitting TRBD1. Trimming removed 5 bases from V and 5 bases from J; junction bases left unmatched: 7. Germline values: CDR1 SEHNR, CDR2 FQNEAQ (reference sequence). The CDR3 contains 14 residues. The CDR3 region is CASSPGTEEDTQYF. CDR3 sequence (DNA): TGTGCCAGCAGCCCCGGGACAGAGGAAGATACGCAGTATTTT.

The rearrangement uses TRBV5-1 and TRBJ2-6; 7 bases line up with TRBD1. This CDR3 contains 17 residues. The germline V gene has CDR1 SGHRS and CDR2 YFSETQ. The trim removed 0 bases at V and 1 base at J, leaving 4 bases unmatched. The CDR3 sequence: CASSLGQGASGANVLTF. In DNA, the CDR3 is TGCGCCAGCAGCTTGGGACAGGGTGCGTCTGGGGCCAACGTCCTGACTTTC.